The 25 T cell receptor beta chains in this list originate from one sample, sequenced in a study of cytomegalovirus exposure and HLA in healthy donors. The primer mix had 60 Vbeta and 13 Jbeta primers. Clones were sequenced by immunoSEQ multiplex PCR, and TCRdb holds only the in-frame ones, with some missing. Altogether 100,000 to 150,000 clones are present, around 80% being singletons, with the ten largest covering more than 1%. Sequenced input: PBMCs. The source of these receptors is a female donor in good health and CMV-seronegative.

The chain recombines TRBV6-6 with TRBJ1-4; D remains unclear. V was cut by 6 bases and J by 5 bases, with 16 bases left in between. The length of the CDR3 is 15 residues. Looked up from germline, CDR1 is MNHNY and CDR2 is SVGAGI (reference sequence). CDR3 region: CASSYPQLSNEKLFF. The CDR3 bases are TGTGCCAGCAGCTACCCACAGTTATCAAATGAAAAACTGTTTTTT.

CDR3 bases: TGCGCCAGCAGTGGCGCCGGGACTAGCGGCTCCTACGAGCAGTACTTC. Protein sequence: CASSGAGTSGSYEQYF. V is TRBV10-1 and J is TRBJ2-7; the match to TRBD2 covers 11 bases. Per the germline V gene, CDR1 is WNHNN and CDR2 is SYGVQD (reference sequence). V was pared by 4 bases and J by 0 bases, with 5 bases of the junction left unmatched. This CDR3 is built from 16 residues.

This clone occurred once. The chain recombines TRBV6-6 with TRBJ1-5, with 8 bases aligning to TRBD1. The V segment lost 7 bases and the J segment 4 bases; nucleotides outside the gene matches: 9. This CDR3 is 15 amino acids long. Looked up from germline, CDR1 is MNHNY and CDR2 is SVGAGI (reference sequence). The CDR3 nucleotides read TGTGCCAGCACCTCGAATACAGGGGGAAATCAGCCCCAGCATTTT. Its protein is CASTSNTGGNQPQHF.

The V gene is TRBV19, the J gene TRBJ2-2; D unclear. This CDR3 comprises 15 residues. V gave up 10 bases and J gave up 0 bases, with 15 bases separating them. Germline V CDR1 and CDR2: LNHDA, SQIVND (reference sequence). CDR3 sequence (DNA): TGTGCCACTGCTCGGAGTATCGCGAACACCGGGGAGCTGTTTTTT. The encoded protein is CATARSIANTGELFF.

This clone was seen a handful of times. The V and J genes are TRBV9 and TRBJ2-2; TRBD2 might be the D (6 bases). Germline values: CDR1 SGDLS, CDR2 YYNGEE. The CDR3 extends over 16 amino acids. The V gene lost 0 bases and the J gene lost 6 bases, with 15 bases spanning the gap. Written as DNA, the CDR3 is TGTGCCAGCAGCGTAGGGGCCCGGGAGAAGGCCGGGGAGCTGTTTTTT. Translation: CASSVGAREKAGELFF.

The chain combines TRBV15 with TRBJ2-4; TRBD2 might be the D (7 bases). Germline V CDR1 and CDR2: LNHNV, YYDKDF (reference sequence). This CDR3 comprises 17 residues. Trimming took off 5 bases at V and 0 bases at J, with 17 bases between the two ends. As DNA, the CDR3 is TGTGCCACCAGCCTCCACGGGGGGACAACAGCCAAAAACATTCAGTACTTC. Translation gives CATSLHGGTTAKNIQYF.

CDR3: CASSPQTSSFYNEQFF. CDR3 bases: TGTGCCAGCAGTCCCCAGACTAGTTCTTTCTACAATGAGCAGTTCTTC. V usage is TRBV27 and J usage is TRBJ2-1; possibly TRBD2 for D (6 bases). The length of the CDR3 is 16 residues. V gave up 5 bases and J gave up 3 bases, with 17 bases separating them. Germline V gives CDR1 MNHEY, CDR2 SMNVEV (reference sequence).

In DNA, the CDR3 is TGTGCCAGCAGCTCCACCACTCAGGGGCTAGCGGAGTACGAGCAGTACTTC. Protein product: CASSSTTQGLAEYEQYF. The V gene is TRBV11-2, the J gene TRBJ2-7; tentative D call: TRBD2 (7 bases). CDR3 length: 17 amino acids. CDR1 and CDR2 (germline): SGHAT, FQNNGV. V was trimmed by 4 bases and J by 4 bases, leaving 23 bases between them.

CDR3 sequence reads: CASSLGGGGAEAFF. Here the CDR3 DNA reads TGTGCCAGCAGCTTAGGGGGCGGGGGGGCTGAAGCTTTCTTT. The chain uses TRBV6-5 and TRBJ1-1; 7 bases match TRBD1. J was trimmed by 6 bases and V by 6 bases; bases with no gene match: 10. The germline V gene has CDR1 MNHEY and CDR2 SVGAGI. The CDR3 has 14 residues.

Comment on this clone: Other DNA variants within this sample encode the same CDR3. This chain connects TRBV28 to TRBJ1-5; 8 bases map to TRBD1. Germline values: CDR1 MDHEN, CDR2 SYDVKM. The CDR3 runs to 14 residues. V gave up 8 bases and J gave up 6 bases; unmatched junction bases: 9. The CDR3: CASPRQGYGQPQHF. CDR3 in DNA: TGTGCCAGCCCTAGACAGGGGTATGGTCAGCCCCAGCATTTT.

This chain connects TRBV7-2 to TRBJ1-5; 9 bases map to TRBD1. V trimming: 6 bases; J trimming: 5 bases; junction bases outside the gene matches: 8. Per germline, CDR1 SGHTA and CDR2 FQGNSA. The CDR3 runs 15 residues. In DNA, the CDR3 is TGTGCCAGCAGTCGGGACAGGGAACAGCATCAGCCCCAGCATTTT. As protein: CASSRDREQHQPQHF.

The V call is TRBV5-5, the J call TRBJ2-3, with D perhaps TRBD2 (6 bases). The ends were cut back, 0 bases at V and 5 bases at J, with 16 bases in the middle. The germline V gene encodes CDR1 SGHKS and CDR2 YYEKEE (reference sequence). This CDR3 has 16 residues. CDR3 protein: CASSLGIGGARDTQYF. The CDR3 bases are TGTGCCAGCAGCTTGGGGATCGGGGGTGCCAGAGATACGCAGTATTTT.

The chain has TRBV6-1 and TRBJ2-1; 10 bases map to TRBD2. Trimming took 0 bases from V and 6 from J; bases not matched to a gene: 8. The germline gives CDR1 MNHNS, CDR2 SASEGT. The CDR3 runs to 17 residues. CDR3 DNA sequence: TGTGCCAGCAGTGAAGCGGTGGGACTAGCGTATGGCAATGAGCAGTTCTTC. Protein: CASSEAVGLAYGNEQFF.

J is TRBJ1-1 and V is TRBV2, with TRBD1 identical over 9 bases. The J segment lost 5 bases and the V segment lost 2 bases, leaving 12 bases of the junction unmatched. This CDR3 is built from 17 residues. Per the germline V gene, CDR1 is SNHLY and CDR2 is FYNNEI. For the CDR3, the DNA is TGTGCCAGCAGTGAAATGGGGACAGGGCGGAGATGGACTGAAGCTTTCTTT. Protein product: CASSEMGTGRRWTEAFF.

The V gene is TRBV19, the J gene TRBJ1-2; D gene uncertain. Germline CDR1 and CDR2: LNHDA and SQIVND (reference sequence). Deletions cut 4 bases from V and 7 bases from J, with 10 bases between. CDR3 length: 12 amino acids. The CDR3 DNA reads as TGTGCCAGTAGTACAGATTCTCCTGGCTACACCTTC. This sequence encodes CASSTDSPGYTF.

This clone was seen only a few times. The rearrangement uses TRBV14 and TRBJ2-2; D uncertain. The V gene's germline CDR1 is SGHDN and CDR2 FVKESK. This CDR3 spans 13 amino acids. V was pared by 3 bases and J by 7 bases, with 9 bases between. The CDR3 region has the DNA TGTGCCAGCAGCCAGGCTAGAGTCGGGGAGCTGTTTTTT. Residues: CASSQARVGELFF.

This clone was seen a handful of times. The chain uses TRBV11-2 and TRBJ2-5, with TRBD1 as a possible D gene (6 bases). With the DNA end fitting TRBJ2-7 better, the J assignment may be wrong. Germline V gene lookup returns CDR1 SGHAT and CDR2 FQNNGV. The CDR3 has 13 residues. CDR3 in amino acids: CASSLVGGLEQYF. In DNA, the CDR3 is TGTGCCAGCAGCTTAGTTGGGGGCCTCGAGCAGTACTTC.

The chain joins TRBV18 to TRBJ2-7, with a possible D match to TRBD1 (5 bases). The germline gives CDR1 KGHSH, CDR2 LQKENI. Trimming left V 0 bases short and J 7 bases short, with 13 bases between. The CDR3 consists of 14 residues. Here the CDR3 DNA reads TGTGCCAGCTCACCACCGGGGCGGAGTGGAGAGCAGTACTTC. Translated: CASSPPGRSGEQYF.

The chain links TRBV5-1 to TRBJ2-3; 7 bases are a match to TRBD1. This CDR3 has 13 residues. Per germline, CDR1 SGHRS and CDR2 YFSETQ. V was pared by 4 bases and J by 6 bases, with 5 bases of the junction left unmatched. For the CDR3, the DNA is TGCGCCAGCAGCATAGGGGGCGAGGATACGCAGTATTTT. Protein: CASSIGGEDTQYF.

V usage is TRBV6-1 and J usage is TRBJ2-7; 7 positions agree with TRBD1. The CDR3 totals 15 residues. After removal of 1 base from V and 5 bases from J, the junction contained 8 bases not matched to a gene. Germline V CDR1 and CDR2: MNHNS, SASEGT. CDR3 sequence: CASSEVRGGRDEQYF. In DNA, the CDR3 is TGTGCCAGCAGTGAAGTTCGAGGGGGCCGAGACGAGCAGTACTTC.

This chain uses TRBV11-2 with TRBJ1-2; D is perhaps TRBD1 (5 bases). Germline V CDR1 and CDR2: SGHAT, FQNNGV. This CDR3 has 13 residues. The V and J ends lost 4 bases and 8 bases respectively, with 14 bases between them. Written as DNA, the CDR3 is TGTGCCAGCAGCTCTTATGGGGCGGGAGGCTACACCTTC. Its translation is CASSSYGAGGYTF.

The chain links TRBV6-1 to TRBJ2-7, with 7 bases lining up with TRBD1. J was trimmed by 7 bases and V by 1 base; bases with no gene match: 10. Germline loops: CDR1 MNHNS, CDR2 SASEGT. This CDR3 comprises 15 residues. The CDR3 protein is CASSEGWTGALEQYF. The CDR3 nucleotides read TGTGCCAGCAGTGAAGGCTGGACAGGAGCTTTAGAGCAGTACTTC.

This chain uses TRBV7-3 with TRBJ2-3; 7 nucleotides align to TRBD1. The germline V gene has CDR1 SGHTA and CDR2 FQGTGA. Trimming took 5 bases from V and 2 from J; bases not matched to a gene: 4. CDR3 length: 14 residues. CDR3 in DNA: TGTGCCAGCAGCGCGACAGGGTTCACAGATACGCAGTATTTT. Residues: CASSATGFTDTQYF.

The CDR3 DNA follows: TGTGCCAGCAGCCGGGACAGGGACAATGAGCAGTTCTTC. Protein sequence: CASSRDRDNEQFF. The genes are TRBV5-6 and TRBJ2-1, with TRBD1 identical over 9 bases. The germline V gene encodes CDR1 SGHDT and CDR2 YYEEEE. CDR3 size: 13 residues. Trimming cost V 4 bases and J 5 bases; bases outside gene matches: 1. Combining the CDR3 with reference TRBV5-6 and TRBJ2-1 gives the whole variable domain DAGVTQSPTHLIKTRGQQVTLRCSPKSGHDTVSWYQQALGQGPQFIFQYYEEEERQRGNFPDRFSGHQFPNYSSELNVNALLLGDSALYLCASSRDRDNEQFFGPGTRLTVL.

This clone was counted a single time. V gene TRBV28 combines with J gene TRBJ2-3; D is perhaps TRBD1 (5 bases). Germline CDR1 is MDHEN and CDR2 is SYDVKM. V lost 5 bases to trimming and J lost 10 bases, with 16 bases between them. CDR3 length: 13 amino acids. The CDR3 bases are TGTGCCAGCAGTACGCCCGGGTGGGGCGCGCAGTATTTT. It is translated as CASSTPGWGAQYF.